The 20 T cell receptor beta chains below come from one sample, sequenced in a study of response to subunit inactivated influenza vaccine. One entry per CDR3 protein results from TCRdb running MiXCR on the RT-PCR reads. Of around 750,000 distinct CDR3 sequences in the sample, approximately 21% were seen once. The specimen was PBMCs from blood, collected 5 days after vaccination. The receptor source for this set is a man aged 45-65 years who received an inactivated influenza vaccine.

This clonotype was detected a few times. This chain joins TRBV20-1 and TRBJ1-5; D is unclear. CDR1 is DFQATT and CDR2 is SNEGSKA in the germline V gene (reference sequence). The CDR3 is 14 amino acids. V was trimmed by 5 bases and J by 4 bases, leaving 15 bases between them. The CDR3 DNA reads TGCAGTGCTCTCCGGTCGCTGGGAAATCAGCCCCAGCATTTT. Translating gives CSALRSLGNQPQHF.

This clonotype has only a few counts. The V and J genes are TRBV6-2 or TRBV6-3 and TRBJ2-1; 12 bases line up with TRBD1. J lost 4 bases, V lost 6 bases, and 7 bases had no gene match. Germline V gene data show CDR1 as MNHEY and CDR2 as SVGEGT. CDR3 length: 16 amino acids. The CDR3 region has the DNA TGTGCCAGCAGGGGGACAGGGGGCTGGGGTTACAATGAGCAGTTCTTC. Encoded protein: CASRGTGGWGYNEQFF.

This sequence joins TRBV11-3 and TRBJ2-5; D is undetermined. The CDR3 loop spans 13 amino acids. Germline CDR1 SGHNT, CDR2 YENEEA. Trimming stripped 6 bases from V and 7 bases from J, with 15 bases between. CDR3 protein: CASSPHSRGTQYF. CDR3 bases: TGTGCCAGCAGTCCTCACTCACGCGGGACCCAGTACTTC.

This clonotype was detected ten times or more. The V and J genes are TRBV20-1 and TRBJ2-7; 9 nucleotides align to TRBD2. The V gene's germline CDR1 is DFQATT and CDR2 SNEGSKA (reference sequence). The CDR3 totals 15 residues. V was clipped by 2 bases and J by 6 bases; unmatched bases: 11. CDR3 bases: TGCAGTGCTAGACCGATGGCGGGAGGGACTCCCGAGCAGTACTTC. This codes for CSARPMAGGTPEQYF.

J is TRBJ2-7 and V is TRBV20-1; 7 positions agree with TRBD1. V was clipped by 5 bases and J by 3 bases; unmatched bases: 13. This CDR3 is built from 15 residues. Germline V gene sequence: CDR1 DFQATT, CDR2 SNEGSKA (reference sequence). The CDR3 is CSAQSGTEIYYEQYF. The CDR3 DNA sequence: TGCAGTGCTCAATCCGGGACAGAGATCTACTACGAGCAGTACTTC.

A few counts support this clonotype. The chain couples TRBV12-3 or TRBV12-4 to TRBJ2-1; 8 nucleotides match TRBD2. J gave up 6 bases and V 6 bases, and 7 bases lay outside the gene matches. The CDR3 has 14 residues. CDR3 DNA sequence: TGTGCCAGCAGGGAGCGGGAGACCTTCAATGAGCAGTTCTTC. Protein product: CASRERETFNEQFF.

J is TRBJ2-2 and V is TRBV10-3, with TRBD1 as a possible D gene (6 bases). Germline lookup yields CDR1 ENHRY and CDR2 SYGVKD. This CDR3 comprises 16 residues. The V end lost 4 bases, the J end lost 0 bases, and 12 bases lay between the germline ends. DNA of the CDR3: TGTGCCATCAGTGGGATCGGGACATCGAACACCGGGGAGCTGTTTTTT. This sequence encodes CAISGIGTSNTGELFF.

This clonotype showed up just a few times. This sequence joins TRBV3-1 and TRBJ2-1, with TRBD1 identical over 7 bases. The J segment lost 1 base and the V segment lost 0 bases, leaving 3 bases of the junction unmatched. CDR3 length: 16 amino acids. Per germline, CDR1 LGHDT and CDR2 YNNKEL (reference sequence). The CDR3 loop is CASSQEGQPSYNEQFF. The DNA of the CDR3 is TGTGCCAGCAGCCAAGAGGGACAGCCATCCTACAATGAGCAGTTCTTC.

The rearrangement links TRBV18 to TRBJ2-3; D is possibly TRBD1 (5 bases). This CDR3 contains 15 residues. V dropped 3 bases and J dropped 6 bases, with 16 bases sitting between them. Germline values: CDR1 KGHSH, CDR2 LQKENI. Here the CDR3 reads CASSPSAGNRDTQYF. The CDR3 bases are TGTGCCAGCTCACCGTCAGCAGGGAATAGGGATACGCAGTATTTT.

The chain carries TRBV5-1 and TRBJ1-2, with unresolved D. The CDR3 length is 15 residues. Trimming took 0 bases from V and 5 from J, leaving 14 bases between them. Germline assignment: CDR1 SGHRS and CDR2 YFSETQ. CDR3 sequence (DNA): TGCGCCAGCAGCTTGGCGGGCCCTGGGGTGTATGGCTACACCTTC. Protein: CASSLAGPGVYGYTF. Full variable domain (missing parts from reference TRBV5-1 and TRBJ1-2): KAGVTQTPRYLIKTRGQQVTLSCSPISGHRSVSWYQQTPGQGLQFLFEYFSETQRNKGNFPGRFSGRQFSNSRSEMNVSTLELGDSALYLCASSLAGPGVYGYTFGSGTRLTVV.

The chain has TRBV7-2 and TRBJ2-7; TRBD2 aligns across 8 bases. The CDR3 has 14 residues. V lost 3 bases to trimming and J lost 5 bases; unmatched junction nucleotides: 6. The germline CDR1 and CDR2 sequences are SGHTA and FQGNSA. The CDR3 loop is CASSLGGLAHEQYF. CDR3 coding DNA: TGTGCCAGCAGCTTGGGAGGACTAGCCCACGAGCAGTACTTC.

Of note for this clonotype: One end of the junction fails to match germline, which may point to a read error. The V call is TRBV5-1, the J call TRBJ2-1, with unresolved D. There are 14 residues in the CDR3. CDR1 and CDR2 from the germline V gene are SGHRS and YFSETQ. CDR3 sequence (DNA): TGCGCCAGCAGCTCCACCGGGCTCAGCAGTGAGCGGTTCTTC. Translation gives CASSSTGLSSERFF.

The chain has TRBV6-2 or TRBV6-3 and TRBJ2-1; unclear D gene. The CDR3 consists of 13 residues. V was trimmed by 2 bases and J by 7 bases, leaving 9 bases between them. From germline, CDR1 is MNHEY and CDR2 SVGEGT. The DNA for the CDR3 is TGTGCCAGCAGTTACCTAGTTTGGAATGAGCAGTTCTTC. It encodes CASSYLVWNEQFF.

The chain combines TRBV7-2 with TRBJ2-7, with D possibly being TRBD1 (5 bases). The CDR3 contains 13 residues. The germline V and J ends were trimmed by 1 base and 7 bases, with 11 bases remaining between them. Looked up from germline, CDR1 is SGHTA and CDR2 is FQGNSA. CDR3 DNA sequence: TGTGCCAGCAGCTTAGAGGGGCTTGGGGAGCAGTACTTC. Amino acid sequence: CASSLEGLGEQYF.

To note about this clonotype: This may stem from a read error, because a much larger clone lies one nucleotide away. The V and J genes are TRBV6-1 and TRBJ2-1, with no clear D. CDR1 is MNHNS, CDR2 SASEGT, per germline. This CDR3 has 14 amino acids. The CDR3 DNA follows: TGTCCCAGCAGTGTCCGAAGCTCCTACAATGAGCAGTTCTTC. This sequence encodes CPSSVRSSYNEQFF.

This clonotype was seen only a few times. The rearrangement uses TRBV7-9 and TRBJ2-1; 10 bases are a match to TRBD2. There are 16 residues in the CDR3. V shed 1 base and J 5 bases; nucleotides not matched to a gene: 5. Germline CDR1 SEHNR, CDR2 FQNEAQ (reference sequence). The CDR3 region has the DNA TGTGCCAGCAGCTTAGGGCTAGCGGGAGCGGACAATGAGCAGTTCTTC. It is translated as CASSLGLAGADNEQFF.

In regard to this clonotype: One junction end disagrees with the germline gene, perhaps due to a read error. The chain is built from TRBV6-1 and TRBJ2-7, with D possibly matching TRBD2 (6 bases). Germline-derived CDR1 and CDR2 are MNHNS and SASEGT. The CDR3 consists of 15 residues. The CDR3 reads CASRPTSIPSNEQYF. CDR3 DNA: TGTGCCAGCAGGCCGACTAGTATCCCCTCCAACGAGCAGTACTTC.

This chain links TRBV14 with TRBJ1-6; no clear D gene. Germline V gene data show CDR1 as SGHDN and CDR2 as FVKESK. V was clipped by 4 bases and J by 9 bases, with 16 bases between them. The CDR3 loop spans 15 amino acids. CDR3 sequence (DNA): TGTGCCAGCAGCCGCTCTCTCGGGGTTAGTTCACCCCTCCACTTT. It encodes CASSRSLGVSSPLHF.

The chain joins TRBV28 to TRBJ2-5; TRBD2 agrees at 7 bases. Trimming at V came to 6 bases and at J to 5 bases, leaving 9 bases not matched to a gene. Germline CDR1 reads MDHEN; CDR2 reads SYDVKM. This CDR3 is 14 amino acids long. The CDR3 spells CASSRAAGRETQYF. The CDR3 bases are TGTGCCAGCAGCCGGGCCGCCGGGAGGGAGACCCAGTACTTC.

This clonotype has a handful of counts. The chain uses TRBV20-1 and TRBJ2-7; 7 nucleotides align to TRBD2. The CDR3 has 15 residues. Trimming cost V 3 bases and J 2 bases; bases outside gene matches: 10. Germline V gene data show CDR1 as DFQATT and CDR2 as SNEGSKA (reference sequence). The CDR3 DNA sequence: TGCAGTGCTAGTGGACCTGGGGCGGGAGCCTACGAGCAGTACTTC. Translated, it gives CSASGPGAGAYEQYF.